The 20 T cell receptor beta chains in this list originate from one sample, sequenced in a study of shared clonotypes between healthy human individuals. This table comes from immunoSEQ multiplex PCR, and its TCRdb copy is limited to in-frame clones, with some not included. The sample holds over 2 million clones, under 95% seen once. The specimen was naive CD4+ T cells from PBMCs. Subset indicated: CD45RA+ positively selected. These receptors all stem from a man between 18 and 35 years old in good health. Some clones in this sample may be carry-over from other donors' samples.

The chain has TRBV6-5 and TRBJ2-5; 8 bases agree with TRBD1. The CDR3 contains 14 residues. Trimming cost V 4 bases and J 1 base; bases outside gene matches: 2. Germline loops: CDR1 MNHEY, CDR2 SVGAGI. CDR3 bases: TGTGCCAGCAGTTCTGACAGGGGCCAAGAGACCCAGTACTTC. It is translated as CASSSDRGQETQYF.

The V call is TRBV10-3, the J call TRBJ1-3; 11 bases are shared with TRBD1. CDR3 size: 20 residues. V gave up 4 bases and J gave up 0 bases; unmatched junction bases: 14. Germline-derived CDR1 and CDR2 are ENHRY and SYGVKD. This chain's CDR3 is CAISAAGGTGGTTSGNTIYF. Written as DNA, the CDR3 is TGTGCCATCAGTGCTGCAGGCGGGACAGGGGGGACAACCTCTGGAAACACCATATATTTT.

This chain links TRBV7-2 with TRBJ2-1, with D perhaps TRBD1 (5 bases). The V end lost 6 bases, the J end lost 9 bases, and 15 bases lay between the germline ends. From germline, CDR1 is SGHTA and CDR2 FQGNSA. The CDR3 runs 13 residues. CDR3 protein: CASRRSPTGEQFF. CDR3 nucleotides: TGTGCCAGCAGAAGGAGCCCTACAGGTGAGCAGTTCTTC.

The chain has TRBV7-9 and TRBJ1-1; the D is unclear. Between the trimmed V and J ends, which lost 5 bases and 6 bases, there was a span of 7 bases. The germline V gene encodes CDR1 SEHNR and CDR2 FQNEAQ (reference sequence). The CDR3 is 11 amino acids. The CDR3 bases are TGTGCCAGCAGCCTGACATCTGAAGCTTTCTTT. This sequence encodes CASSLTSEAFF.

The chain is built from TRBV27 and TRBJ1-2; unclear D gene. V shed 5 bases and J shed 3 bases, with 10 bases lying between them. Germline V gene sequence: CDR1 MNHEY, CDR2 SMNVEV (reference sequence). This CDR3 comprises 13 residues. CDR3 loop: CASSPGPDYGYTF. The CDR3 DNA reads TGTGCCAGCAGTCCGGGCCCCGACTATGGCTACACCTTC.

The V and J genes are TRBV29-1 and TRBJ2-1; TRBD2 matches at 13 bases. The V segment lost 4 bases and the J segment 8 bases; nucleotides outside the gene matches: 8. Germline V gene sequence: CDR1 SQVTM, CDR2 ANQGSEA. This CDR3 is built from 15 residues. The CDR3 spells CSVGRTSGSSDEQFF. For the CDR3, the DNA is TGCAGCGTTGGTAGGACTAGCGGGAGTTCCGATGAGCAGTTCTTC.

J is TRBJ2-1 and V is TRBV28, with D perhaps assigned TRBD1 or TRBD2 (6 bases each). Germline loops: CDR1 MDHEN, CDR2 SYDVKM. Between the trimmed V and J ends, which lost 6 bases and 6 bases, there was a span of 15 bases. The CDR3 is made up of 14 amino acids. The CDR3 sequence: CASRSGGPGNEQFF. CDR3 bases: TGTGCCAGCAGGTCCGGGGGCCCGGGCAATGAGCAGTTCTTC. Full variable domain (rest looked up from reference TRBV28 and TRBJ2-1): DVKVTQSSRYLVKRTGEKVFLECVQDMDHENMFWYRQDPGLGLRLIYFSYDVKMKEKGDIPEGYSVSREKKERFSLILESASTNQTSMYLCASRSGGPGNEQFFGPGTRLTVL.

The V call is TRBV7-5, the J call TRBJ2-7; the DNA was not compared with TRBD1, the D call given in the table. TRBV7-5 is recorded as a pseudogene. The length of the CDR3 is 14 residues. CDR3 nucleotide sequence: TGTGCCAGAAGCTTACGTACAGGGGTTCACGAGCAGTACTTC. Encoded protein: CARSLRTGVHEQYF.

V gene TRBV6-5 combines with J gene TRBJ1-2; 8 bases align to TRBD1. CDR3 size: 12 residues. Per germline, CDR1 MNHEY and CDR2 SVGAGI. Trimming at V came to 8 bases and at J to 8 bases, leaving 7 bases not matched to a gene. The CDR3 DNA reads TGTGCCAGCGGTAACAGGGGGAAAGGCTACACCTTC. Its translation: CASGNRGKGYTF.

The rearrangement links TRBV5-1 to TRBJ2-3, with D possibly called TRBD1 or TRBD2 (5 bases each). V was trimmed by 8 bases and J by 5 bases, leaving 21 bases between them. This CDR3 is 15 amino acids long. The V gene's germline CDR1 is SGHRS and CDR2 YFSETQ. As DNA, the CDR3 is TGCGCCAGTAGGGGTGGGGTAGCGTCGGGAGATACGCAGTATTTT. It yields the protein CASRGGVASGDTQYF. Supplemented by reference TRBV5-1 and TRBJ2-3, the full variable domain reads KAGVTQTPRYLIKTRGQQVTLSCSPISGHRSVSWYQQTPGQGLQFLFEYFSETQRNKGNFPGRFSGRQFSNSRSEMNVSTLELGDSALYLCASRGGVASGDTQYFGPGTRLTVL.

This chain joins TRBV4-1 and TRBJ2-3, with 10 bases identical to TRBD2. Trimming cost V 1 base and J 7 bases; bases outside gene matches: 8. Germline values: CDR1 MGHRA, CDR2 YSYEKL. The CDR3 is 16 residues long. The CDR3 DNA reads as TGCGCCAGCAGCCAAGGAGGACTAGCGGAGGAAAATACGCAGTATTTT. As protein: CASSQGGLAEENTQYF.

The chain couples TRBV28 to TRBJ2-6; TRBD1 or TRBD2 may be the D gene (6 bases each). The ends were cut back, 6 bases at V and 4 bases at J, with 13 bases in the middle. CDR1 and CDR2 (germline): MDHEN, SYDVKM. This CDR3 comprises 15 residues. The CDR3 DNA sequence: TGTGCCAGCAGCCCGGGGGCGCGCGGGGCCAACGTCCTGACTTTC. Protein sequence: CASSPGARGANVLTF. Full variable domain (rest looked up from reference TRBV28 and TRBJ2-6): DVKVTQSSRYLVKRTGEKVFLECVQDMDHENMFWYRQDPGLGLRLIYFSYDVKMKEKGDIPEGYSVSREKKERFSLILESASTNQTSMYLCASSPGARGANVLTFGAGSRLTVL.

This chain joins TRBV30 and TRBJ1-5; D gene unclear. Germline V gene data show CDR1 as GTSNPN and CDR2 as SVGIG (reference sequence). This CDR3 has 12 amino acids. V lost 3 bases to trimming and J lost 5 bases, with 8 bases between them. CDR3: CAWSGPHQPQHF. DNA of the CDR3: TGTGCCTGGAGCGGCCCCCATCAGCCCCAGCATTTT.

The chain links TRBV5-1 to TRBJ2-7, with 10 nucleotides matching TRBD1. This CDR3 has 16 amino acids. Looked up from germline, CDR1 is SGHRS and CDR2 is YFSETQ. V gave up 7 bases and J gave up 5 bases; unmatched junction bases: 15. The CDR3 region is CASRKGGQGIVDEQYF. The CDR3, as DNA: TGCGCCAGCCGCAAGGGGGGACAGGGGATAGTAGACGAGCAGTACTTC.

CDR3 in DNA: TGCGCCAGCAGCTTGGGGTCTAGCGGGAGATACACAGATACGCAGTATTTT. It yields the protein CASSLGSSGRYTDTQYF. J is TRBJ2-3 and V is TRBV5-1, with 10 bases aligning to TRBD2. J lost 2 bases, V lost 0 bases, and 6 bases had no gene match. The CDR3 is 17 residues long. Germline V gene lookup returns CDR1 SGHRS and CDR2 YFSETQ.

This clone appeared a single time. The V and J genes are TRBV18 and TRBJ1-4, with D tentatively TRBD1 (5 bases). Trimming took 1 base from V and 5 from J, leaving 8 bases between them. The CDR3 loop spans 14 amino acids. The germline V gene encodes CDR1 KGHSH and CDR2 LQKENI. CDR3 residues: CASSPLGANEKLFF. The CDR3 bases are TGTGCCAGCTCACCACTAGGGGCGAATGAAAAACTGTTTTTT.

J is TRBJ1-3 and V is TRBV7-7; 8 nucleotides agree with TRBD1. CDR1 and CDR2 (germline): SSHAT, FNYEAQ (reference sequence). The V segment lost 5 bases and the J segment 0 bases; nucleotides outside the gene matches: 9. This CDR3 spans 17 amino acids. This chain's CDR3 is CASSPGQAFASGNTIYF. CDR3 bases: TGTGCCAGCAGCCCGGGACAGGCCTTCGCCTCTGGAAACACCATATATTTT.

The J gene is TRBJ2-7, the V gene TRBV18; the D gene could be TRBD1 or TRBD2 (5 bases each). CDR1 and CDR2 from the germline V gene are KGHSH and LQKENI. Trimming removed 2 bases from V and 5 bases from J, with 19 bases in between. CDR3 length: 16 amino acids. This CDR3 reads CASSPKVGTWSHEQYF. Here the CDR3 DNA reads TGTGCCAGCTCACCAAAAGTGGGGACCTGGAGCCACGAGCAGTACTTC.

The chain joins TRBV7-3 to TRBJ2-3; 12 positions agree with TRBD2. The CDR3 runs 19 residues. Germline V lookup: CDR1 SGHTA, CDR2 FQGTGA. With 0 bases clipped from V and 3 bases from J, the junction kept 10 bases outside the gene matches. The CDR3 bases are TGTGCCAGCAGCTTAACTGGACCTAGCGGGAGGGCCGGGACAGATACGCAGTATTTT. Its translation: CASSLTGPSGRAGTDTQYF.

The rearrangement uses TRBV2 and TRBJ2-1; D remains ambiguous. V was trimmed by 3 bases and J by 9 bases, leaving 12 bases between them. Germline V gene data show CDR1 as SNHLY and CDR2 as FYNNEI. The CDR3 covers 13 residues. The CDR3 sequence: CASSEGWSSEQFF. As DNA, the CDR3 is TGTGCCAGCAGTGAGGGGTGGTCTAGTGAGCAGTTCTTC. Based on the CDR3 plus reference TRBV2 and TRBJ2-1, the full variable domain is EPEVTQTPSHQVTQMGQEVILRCVPISNHLYFYWYRQILGQKVEFLVSFYNNEISEKSEIFDDQFSVERPDGSNFTLKIRSTKLEDSAMYFCASSEGWSSEQFFGPGTRLTVL.